This TCR beta chain originates from a study of T cells in localized non-small cell lung cancer. Study results and caveats: Of the top 100 tumor clones, median 57 were in adjacent lung, 25 to 35 among its top 100.

J lost 8 bases, V lost 2 bases, and 5 bases had no gene match. The CDR3 has 15 amino acids. Germline lookup yields CDR1 SGHRS and CDR2 YFSETQ. Concerning this clone itself: Its specificity is not known.

Sequencing was performed with immunoSEQ multiplex PCR; in TCRdb, only in-frame clones are kept and a portion is missing. The sample has some 71,000 clones, 84% seen once. The chain carries TRBV5-1 and TRBJ2-1, with 12 bases lining up with TRBD1. The starting material was peripheral blood, obtained before any cancer treatment. The origin of this receptor is a female donor older than 55 with stage I lung adenocarcinoma. CDR3 in DNA: TGCGCCAGCAGCTTAGGGGACAGGGGGCTAGATGAGCAGTTCTTC. Translated, it gives CASSLGDRGLDEQFF.